The rows below give T cell receptor beta chains drawn from one sample of a study of cytomegalovirus exposure and HLA in healthy donors. TCRdb keeps only in-frame clones here, not all; method: immunoSEQ multiplex PCR. The table has around 200,000 clones, roughly 91% seen once; the top ten hold around 1%. The material sequenced was PBMCs. The origin of the receptors is a woman aged 18-29 years in good health and CMV-seronegative. CDR3s include the opening cysteine and the closing phenylalanine or tryptophan. D genes are given only for firm matches. Size is stated for part of the rows, as once, few or many counts, or as a class when the clone is expanded.

D gene	clone size	J gene	V gene	CDR3 protein	CDR3 DNA
NA	NA	TRBJ1-2	TRBV5-6	CASSWGGMDGYTF	TGTGCCAGCAGCTGGGGGGGGATGGATGGCTACACCTTC
NA	NA	TRBJ2-3	TRBV6-6	CASSWGTRDITDTQYF	TGTGCCAGCAGCTGGGGAACACGGGACATCACAGATACGCAGTATTTT
NA	NA	TRBJ1-3	TRBV7-2	CASSGRGSGNTIYF	TGTGCCAGCAGTGGTAGGGGGTCTGGAAACACCATATATTTT
TRBD2	NA	TRBJ2-1	TRBV6-1	CASSGDYDYNEQFF	TGTGCCAGCAGTGGGGACTATGACTACAATGAGCAGTTCTTC
TRBD1	NA	TRBJ1-2	TRBV4-1	CASSPRQGEEVYYGYTF	TGCGCCAGCAGCCCGAGACAGGGAGAAGAGGTTTACTATGGCTACACCTTC
NA	NA	TRBJ2-7	TRBV11-2	CASSQIRRQESYEQYF	TGTGCCAGCAGCCAAATCAGACGACAGGAGTCCTACGAGCAGTACTTC
NA	NA	TRBJ2-6	TRBV7-2	CASSLEQVVSGANVLTF	TGTGCCAGCAGCTTAGAACAGGTGGTCTCTGGGGCCAACGTCCTGACTTTC
TRBD2	NA	TRBJ2-3	TRBV2	CASKIELAGGFDTQYF	TGTGCCAGCAAAATTGAACTAGCGGGAGGTTTTGATACGCAGTATTTT
TRBD2	NA	TRBJ2-7	TRBV10-1	CASSGSMAGGYEQYF	TGCGCCAGCAGTGGATCCATGGCGGGGGGCTACGAGCAGTACTTC
TRBD1	NA	TRBJ2-3	TRBV7-9	CASSSQGTVSFTDTQYF	TGTGCCAGCAGCTCACAAGGGACAGTCTCGTTCACAGATACGCAGTATTTT
TRBD1	NA	TRBJ1-4	TRBV10-3	CAISESKGAEKLFF	TGTGCCATCAGTGAGTCGAAGGGGGCAGAAAAACTGTTTTTT
NA	NA	TRBJ1-4	TRBV30	CAWSGERADEKLFF	TGTGCCTGGAGTGGAGAGAGGGCGGATGAAAAACTGTTTTTT
NA	NA	TRBJ1-4	TRBV14	CASSQTLSTNEKLFF	TGTGCCAGCAGCCAAACTTTGTCCACTAATGAAAAACTGTTTTTT
TRBD1	NA	TRBJ2-1	TRBV27	CASSWTGGVEQFF	TGTGCCAGCAGTTGGACAGGGGGTGTTGAGCAGTTCTTC
TRBD2	NA	TRBJ2-5	TRBV5-1	CASSGGLAGGPGGETQYF	TGCGCCAGCAGCGGGGGACTAGCGGGAGGGCCGGGGGGAGAGACCCAGTACTTC
TRBD2	NA	TRBJ2-3	TRBV2	CASSEQAGGLTQYF	TGTGCCAGCAGTGAGCAAGCGGGGGGGCTCACGCAGTATTTT
TRBD2	NA	TRBJ2-1	TRBV19	CASKTLASSLAYNEQFF	TGTGCCAGTAAAACACTAGCGAGCTCGTTAGCCTACAATGAGCAGTTCTTC
NA	NA	TRBJ1-2	TRBV28	CASSFRGDRGYTF	TGTGCCAGCAGTTTTCGCGGGGACCGGGGCTACACCTTC
TRBD1	once	TRBJ1-1	TRBV6-6	CASRQGTGGRTEAFF	TGTGCCAGCAGGCAAGGGACAGGGGGCAGGACTGAAGCTTTCTTT
TRBD1	once	TRBJ1-2	TRBV19	CASSIRGTALSTQGYTF	TGTGCCAGTAGTATTCGCGGGACAGCACTATCAACTCAGGGCTACACCTTC
NA	NA	TRBJ1-5	TRBV30	CAWSALSGAGQPQHF	TGTGCCTGGAGTGCCCTGTCAGGGGCAGGGCAGCCCCAGCATTTT
NA	NA	TRBJ2-1	TRBV10-1	CASSDRDDNEQFF	TGCGCCAGCAGTGACAGGGATGACAATGAGCAGTTCTTC
TRBD1	NA	TRBJ2-7	TRBV19	CASSMAGGQYEQYF	TGTGCCAGTAGTATGGCAGGGGGCCAATACGAGCAGTACTTC
TRBD1	NA	TRBJ2-3	TRBV5-6	CASSLGLGQALITDTQYF	TGTGCCAGCAGCCTAGGATTGGGACAGGCCTTAATCACAGATACGCAGTATTTT
TRBD1	NA	TRBJ1-1	TRBV5-1	CASSWVTGGTEAFF	TGCGCCAGCAGCTGGGTGACAGGGGGCACTGAAGCTTTCTTT
TRBD1	NA	TRBJ2-7	TRBV7-9	CASSPRDRGYEQYF	TGTGCCAGCAGCCCCCGGGACAGGGGGTACGAGCAGTACTTC
TRBD1	NA	TRBJ2-7	TRBV2	CASRTGQGTYEQYF	TGTGCCAGCAGGACCGGACAGGGCACCTACGAGCAGTACTTC
NA	NA	TRBJ2-1	TRBV18	CASSLGGAYYNEQFF	TGTGCCAGCTCACTCGGGGGAGCCTACTACAATGAGCAGTTCTTC
TRBD1	few	TRBJ2-1	TRBV2	CASSGQGMEQFF	TGTGCCAGCAGTGGACAGGGAATGGAGCAGTTCTTC
TRBD2	NA	TRBJ2-1	TRBV5-1	CASSLVGTSGGAEQFF	TGCGCCAGCAGCTTGGTTGGGACTAGCGGGGGGGCCGAGCAGTTCTTC
TRBD2	NA	TRBJ2-1	TRBV5-4	CASSGRSASGRAYNEQFF	TGTGCCAGCAGCGGGAGATCGGCTAGCGGGCGGGCATACAATGAGCAGTTCTTC
NA	NA	TRBJ2-3	TRBV7-9	CASSPGLSGGPDTQYF	TGTGCCAGCAGCCCTGGACTATCCGGAGGGCCAGATACGCAGTATTTT
NA	NA	TRBJ2-3	TRBV9	CASSATRSSTDTQYF	TGTGCCAGCAGCGCCACAAGATCTAGCACAGATACGCAGTATTTT
TRBD2	NA	TRBJ2-1	TRBV7-6	CASSDLLAAGNEQFF	TGTGCCAGCAGCGACCTACTAGCGGCAGGGAATGAGCAGTTCTTC
NA	NA	TRBJ1-5	TRBV6-1	CASRGWISNQPQHF	TGTGCCAGCCGAGGGTGGATTAGCAATCAGCCCCAGCATTTT
TRBD1	NA	TRBJ1-2	TRBV7-9	CASSLGKLLGQIYGYTF	TGTGCCAGCAGCTTAGGTAAGTTGTTGGGACAGATTTATGGCTACACCTTC
TRBD1	NA	TRBJ1-2	TRBV10-3	CAISGDSYGYTF	TGTGCCATCAGTGGGGACAGCTATGGCTACACCTTC
TRBD1	NA	TRBJ2-7	TRBV29-1	CSVRQGISYEQYF	TGCAGCGTTCGACAGGGAATCTCCTACGAGCAGTACTTC
NA	NA	TRBJ1-5	TRBV7-9	CASSLTPWQPQHF	TGTGCCAGCAGCTTGACTCCCTGGCAGCCCCAGCATTTT
NA	NA	TRBJ1-6	TRBV27	CASSSWRNSPLHF	TGTGCCAGCAGTTCATGGAGGAATTCACCCCTCCACTTT
TRBD2	NA	TRBJ2-3	TRBV5-1	CASSLDLAAPSYF	TGCGCCAGCAGCCTCGACCTAGCGGCCCCGAGCTATTTT